This T cell receptor beta chain was captured in a study of CD8+CD57+ T cells in acquired aplastic anemia. The overall study: The sorted CD4+ and CD8+ cells yielded an average around 3.2 ug of DNA. Healthy donor sequencing depth: 8.5 million to 10.8 million CD4+, some 11 million CD8+ reads.

This clonotype has at least ten counts. Antigen unknown. The TCR beta profiling, which covered VDJ combination and CDR3 sequence, was carried out using genomic DNA as the template. From the reads, TCRdb called clonotypes with MiXCR, one entry per CDR3 protein. The table records 60,000 to 75,000 distinct CDR3 sequences, about 56% of them present only once. V was pared by 0 bases and J by 7 bases, with 7 bases of the junction left unmatched. The CDR3 has 16 amino acids. Regarding the study as a whole: The same twenty-nine CD8+ CDR3 sequences occurred in patients and in controls.

The genes are TRBV12-3 or TRBV12-4 and TRBJ2-1; 9 positions match TRBD2. Sample: sorted CD4+, CD8+, or CD8+CD57+ T cells (not recorded which) from PBMCs. The TCR sequence derives from a human donor in good health, serving as a control. CDR3 amino acids: CASSLASGGGWNEQFF. The CDR3 DNA reads TGTGCCAGCAGTTTAGCTAGCGGGGGTGGATGGAATGAGCAGTTCTTC.